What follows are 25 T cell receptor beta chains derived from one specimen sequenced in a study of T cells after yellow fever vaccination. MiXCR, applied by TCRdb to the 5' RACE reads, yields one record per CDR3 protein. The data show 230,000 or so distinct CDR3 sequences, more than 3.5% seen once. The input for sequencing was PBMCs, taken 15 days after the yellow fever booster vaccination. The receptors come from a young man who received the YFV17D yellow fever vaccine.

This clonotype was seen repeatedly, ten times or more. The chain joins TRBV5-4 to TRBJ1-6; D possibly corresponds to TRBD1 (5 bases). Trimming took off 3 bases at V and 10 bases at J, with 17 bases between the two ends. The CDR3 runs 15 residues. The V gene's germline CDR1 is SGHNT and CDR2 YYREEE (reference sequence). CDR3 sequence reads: CASSSAEQGQSPLHF. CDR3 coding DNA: TGTGCCAGCAGCTCCGCTGAGCAGGGCCAATCACCCCTCCACTTT.

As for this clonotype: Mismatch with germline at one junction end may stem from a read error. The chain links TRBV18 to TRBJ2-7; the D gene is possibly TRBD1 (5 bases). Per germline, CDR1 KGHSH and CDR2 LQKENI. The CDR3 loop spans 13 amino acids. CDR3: CASSPPGQAFTNF. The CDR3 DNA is TGTGCCAGCTCACCACCAGGACAAGCCTTCACGAACTTC.

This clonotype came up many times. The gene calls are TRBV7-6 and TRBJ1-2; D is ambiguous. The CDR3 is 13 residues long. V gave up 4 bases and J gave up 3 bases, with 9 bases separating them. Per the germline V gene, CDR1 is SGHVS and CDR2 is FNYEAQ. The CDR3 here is CASSSGLDYGYTF. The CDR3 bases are TGTGCCAGCAGCTCGGGGTTGGACTATGGCTACACCTTC.

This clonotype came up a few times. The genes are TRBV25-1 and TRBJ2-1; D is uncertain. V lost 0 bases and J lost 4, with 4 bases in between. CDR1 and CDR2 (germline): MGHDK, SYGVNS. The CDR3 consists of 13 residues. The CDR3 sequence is CASSEYPYNEQFF. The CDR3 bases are TGTGCCAGCAGTGAATATCCATACAATGAGCAGTTCTTC.

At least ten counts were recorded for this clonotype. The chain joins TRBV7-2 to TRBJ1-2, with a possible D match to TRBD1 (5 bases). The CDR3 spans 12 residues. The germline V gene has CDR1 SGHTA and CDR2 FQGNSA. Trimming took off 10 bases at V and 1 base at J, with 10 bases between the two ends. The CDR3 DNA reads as TGTGCCACCGAGGGGCGTAACTATGGCTACACCTTC. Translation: CATEGRNYGYTF. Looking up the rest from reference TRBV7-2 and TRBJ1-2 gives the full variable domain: GAGVSQSPSNKVTEKGKDVELRCDPISGHTALYWYRQSLGQGLEFLIYFQGNSAPDKSGLPSDRFSAERTGGSVSTLTIQRTQQEDSAVYLCATEGRNYGYTFGSGTRLTVV.

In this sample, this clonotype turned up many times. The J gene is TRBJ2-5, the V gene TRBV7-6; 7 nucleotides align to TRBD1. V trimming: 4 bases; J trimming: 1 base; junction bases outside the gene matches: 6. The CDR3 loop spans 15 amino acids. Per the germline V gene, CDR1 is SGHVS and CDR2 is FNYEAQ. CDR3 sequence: CASSSPTGPQETQYF. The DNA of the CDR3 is TGTGCCAGCAGCTCCCCGACAGGGCCCCAAGAGACCCAGTACTTC.

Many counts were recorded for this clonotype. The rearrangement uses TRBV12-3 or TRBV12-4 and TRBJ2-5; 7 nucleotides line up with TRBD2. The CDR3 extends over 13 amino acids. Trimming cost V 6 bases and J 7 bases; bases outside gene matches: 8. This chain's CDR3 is CASSGTPGGTQYF. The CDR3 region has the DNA TGTGCCAGCAGCGGGACTCCGGGGGGGACCCAGTACTTC.

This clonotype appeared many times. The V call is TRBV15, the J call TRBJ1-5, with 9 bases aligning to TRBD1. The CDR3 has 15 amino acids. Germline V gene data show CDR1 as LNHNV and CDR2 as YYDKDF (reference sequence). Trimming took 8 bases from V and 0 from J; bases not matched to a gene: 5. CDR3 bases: TGTGCCACCGGACAGGGGCACTATAGCAATCAGCCCCAGCATTTT. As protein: CATGQGHYSNQPQHF.

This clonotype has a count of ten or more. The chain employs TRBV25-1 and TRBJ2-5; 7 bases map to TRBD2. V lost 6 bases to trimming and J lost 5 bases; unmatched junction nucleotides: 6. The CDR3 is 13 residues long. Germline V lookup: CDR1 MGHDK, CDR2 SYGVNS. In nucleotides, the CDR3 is TGTGCCAGCAGGCTTGGGGGGGAGGAGACCCAGTACTTC. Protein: CASRLGGEETQYF.

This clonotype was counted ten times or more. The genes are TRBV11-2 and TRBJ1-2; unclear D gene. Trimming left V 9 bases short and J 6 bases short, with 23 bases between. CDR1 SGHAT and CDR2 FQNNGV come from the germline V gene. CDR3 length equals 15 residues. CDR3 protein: CASGGNTPVVDGYTF. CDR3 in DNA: TGTGCCAGTGGAGGAAATACTCCGGTCGTTGATGGCTACACCTTC.

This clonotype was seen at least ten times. The CDR3 DNA reads as TGTGCCAGCAGAAAGAGGGGCCCCTACGAGCAGTACTTC. It is translated as CASRKRGPYEQYF. This chain uses TRBV6-1 with TRBJ2-7; D tentatively fits TRBD1 or TRBD2 (5 bases each). This CDR3 has 13 amino acids. Germline V CDR1 and CDR2: MNHNS, SASEGT. Trimming shortened V by 6 bases and J by 2 bases, and 11 bases separated the two germline ends.

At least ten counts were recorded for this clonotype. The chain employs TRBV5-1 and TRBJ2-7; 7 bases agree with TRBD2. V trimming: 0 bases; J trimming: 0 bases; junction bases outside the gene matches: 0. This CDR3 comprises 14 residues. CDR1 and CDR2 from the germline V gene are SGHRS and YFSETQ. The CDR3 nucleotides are TGCGCCAGCAGCTTGGGCGGGGGCTCCTACGAGCAGTACGTC. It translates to CASSLGGGSYEQYV.

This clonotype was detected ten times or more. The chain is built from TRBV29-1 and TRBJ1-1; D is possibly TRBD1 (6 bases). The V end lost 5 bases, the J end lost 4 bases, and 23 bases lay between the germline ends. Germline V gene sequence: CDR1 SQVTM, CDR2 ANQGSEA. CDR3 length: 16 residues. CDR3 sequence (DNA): TGCAGCGTTCGGGGACTCTACAGGGTGGGGAGCACTGAAGCTTTCTTT. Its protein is CSVRGLYRVGSTEAFF.

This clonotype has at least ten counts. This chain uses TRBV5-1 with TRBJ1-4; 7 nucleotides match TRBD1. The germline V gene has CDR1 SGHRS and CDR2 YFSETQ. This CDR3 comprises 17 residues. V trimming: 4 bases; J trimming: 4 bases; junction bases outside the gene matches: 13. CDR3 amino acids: CASSHTGAASLNEKLFF. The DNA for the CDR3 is TGCGCCAGCAGCCACACAGGGGCTGCCTCGCTTAATGAAAAACTGTTTTTT. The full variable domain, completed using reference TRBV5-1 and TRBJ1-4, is KAGVTQTPRYLIKTRGQQVTLSCSPISGHRSVSWYQQTPGQGLQFLFEYFSETQRNKGNFPGRFSGRQFSNSRSEMNVSTLELGDSALYLCASSHTGAASLNEKLFFGSGTQLSVL.

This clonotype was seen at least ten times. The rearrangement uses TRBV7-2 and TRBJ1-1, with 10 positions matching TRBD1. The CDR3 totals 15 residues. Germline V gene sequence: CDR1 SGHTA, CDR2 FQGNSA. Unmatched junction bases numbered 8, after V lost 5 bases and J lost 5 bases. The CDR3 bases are TGTGCCAGCAGCCCTCGAGGGACAGGGGAGACTGAAGCTTTCTTT. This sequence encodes CASSPRGTGETEAFF.

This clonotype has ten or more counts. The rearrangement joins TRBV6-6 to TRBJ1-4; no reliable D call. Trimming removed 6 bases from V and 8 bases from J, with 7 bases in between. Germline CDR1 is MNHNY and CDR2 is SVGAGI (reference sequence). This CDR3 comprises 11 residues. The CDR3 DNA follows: TGTGCCAGCAGATCGGGGGAAAAACTGTTTTTT. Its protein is CASRSGEKLFF.

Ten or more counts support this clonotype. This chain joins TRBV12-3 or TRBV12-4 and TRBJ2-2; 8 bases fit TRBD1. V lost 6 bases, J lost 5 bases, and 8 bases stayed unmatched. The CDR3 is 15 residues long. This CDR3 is CASREQGADTGELFF. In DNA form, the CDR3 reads TGTGCCAGCAGAGAGCAGGGGGCTGATACCGGGGAGCTGTTTTTT.

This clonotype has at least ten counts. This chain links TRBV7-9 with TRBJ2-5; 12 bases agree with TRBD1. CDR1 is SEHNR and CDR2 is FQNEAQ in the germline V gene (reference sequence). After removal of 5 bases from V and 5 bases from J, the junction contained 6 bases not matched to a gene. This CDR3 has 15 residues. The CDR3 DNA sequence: TGTGCCAGCAGCGCGGGACAGGGGGCGGAGGAGACCCAGTACTTC. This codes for CASSAGQGAEETQYF.

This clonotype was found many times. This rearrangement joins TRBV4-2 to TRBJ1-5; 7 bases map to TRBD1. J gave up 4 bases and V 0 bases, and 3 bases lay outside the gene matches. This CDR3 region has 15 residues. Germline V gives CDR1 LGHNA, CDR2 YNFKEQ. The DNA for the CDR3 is TGTGCCAGCAGCCAAGAGAGGGGGCTGAATCAGCCCCAGCATTTT. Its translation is CASSQERGLNQPQHF.

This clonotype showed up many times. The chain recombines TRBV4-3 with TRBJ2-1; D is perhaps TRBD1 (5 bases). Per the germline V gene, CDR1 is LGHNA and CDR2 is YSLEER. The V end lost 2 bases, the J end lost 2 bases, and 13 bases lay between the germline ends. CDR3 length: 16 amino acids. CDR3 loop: CASSQLRGWPYNEQFF. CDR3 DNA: TGCGCCAGCAGCCAACTAAGGGGATGGCCCTACAATGAGCAGTTCTTC.

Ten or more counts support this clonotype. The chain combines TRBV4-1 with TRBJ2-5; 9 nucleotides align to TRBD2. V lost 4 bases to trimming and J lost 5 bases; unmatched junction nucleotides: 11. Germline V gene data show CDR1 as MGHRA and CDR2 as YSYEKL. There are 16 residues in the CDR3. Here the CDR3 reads CASSPGGRGGLETQYF. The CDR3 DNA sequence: TGCGCCAGCAGCCCTGGGGGGCGGGGGGGCTTGGAGACCCAGTACTTC.

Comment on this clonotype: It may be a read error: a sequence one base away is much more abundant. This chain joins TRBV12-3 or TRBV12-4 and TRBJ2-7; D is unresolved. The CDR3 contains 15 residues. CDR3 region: CACSFGPQLFYEQYF. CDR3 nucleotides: TGTGCCTGCAGTTTTGGGCCGCAGCTTTTCTACGAGCAGTACTTC.

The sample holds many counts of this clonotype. The CDR3 DNA reads TGTGCTAGTGGTTTGGTAACGGGACACCTCAATGAGCAGTTCTTC. Its translation: CASGLVTGHLNEQFF. This chain joins TRBV12-5 and TRBJ2-1; D may be TRBD1 (6 bases). The V and J ends lost 0 bases and 6 bases respectively, with 12 bases between them. The CDR3 is 15 amino acids. Germline-derived CDR1 and CDR2 are LGHNT and FRNRAP.

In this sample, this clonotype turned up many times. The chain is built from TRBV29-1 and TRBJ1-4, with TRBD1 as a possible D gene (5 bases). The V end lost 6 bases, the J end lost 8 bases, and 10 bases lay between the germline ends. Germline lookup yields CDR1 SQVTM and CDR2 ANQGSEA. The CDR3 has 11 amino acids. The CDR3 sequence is CSVAWGEKLFF. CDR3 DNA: TGCAGCGTCGCCTGGGGGGAAAAACTGTTTTTT.

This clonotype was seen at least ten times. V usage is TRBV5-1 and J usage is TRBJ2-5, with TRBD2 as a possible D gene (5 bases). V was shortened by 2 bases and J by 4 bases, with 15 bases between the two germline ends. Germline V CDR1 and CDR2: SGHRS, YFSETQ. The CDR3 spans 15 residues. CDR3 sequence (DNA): TGCGCCAGCAGCTTAATCCCGGGGATGGGAGAGACCCAGTACTTC. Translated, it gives CASSLIPGMGETQYF.